This T cell receptor beta chain came from a study of Graves' ophthalmopathy and Graves' hyperthyroidism. Study observations and caveats: Blood shared most expanded thyroid clonotypes above 0.001 frequency. In separating ophthalmopathy from stable hyperthyroidism, a 13-signature model achieved approximately 91% sensitivity and about 80% specificity.

Remarks on this clonotype: Its antigen is not identified.

Clinical symptoms and serum thyroxine were used for diagnosis; TRAb, thyroid ultrasound and orbital computed tomography were also relied on. Germline assignment: CDR1 LGHDT and CDR2 YNNKEL (reference sequence). This CDR3 is built from 15 residues. Trimming pared 5 bases from V and 0 bases from J, leaving 14 bases between. The TCR beta CDR3 regions underwent amplification from RNA transcripts. HTBI primers served in a first-round RT-PCR, which a second-round multiplex PCR followed. TCRdb re-analysed the multiplex PCR reads in MiXCR, keeping a single row per CDR3 protein. Here the sample spans hundreds of thousands of distinct CDR3 sequences, more than 40% being singletons.

The sample comprised peripheral blood. The TCR originated in an adult man with Graves' ophthalmopathy. The chain links TRBV3-1 to TRBJ2-7, with D perhaps TRBD2 (5 bases). Here the CDR3 reads CASSVVAQTSYEQYF. CDR3 bases: TGTGCCAGCAGCGTCGTAGCGCAGACCTCCTACGAGCAGTACTTC.